The next 11 T cell receptor beta chains were all read from a single sample in a study of control samples from healthy donors and cancer patients. Repertoires were generated with immunoSEQ multiplex PCR, while TCRdb's copy carries only in-frame clones and drops some. Of 100,000 to 150,000 clones in the sample, approximately 90% are singletons; the top ten hold around 3%. Sequences were obtained from blood. The receptors here all came from a man aged 45-65 years in good health.

CDR3 coding DNA: TGCAGCGCGCTATTTGACGGCAATCAGCCCCAGCATTTT. This translates into CSALFDGNQPQHF. The genes are TRBV29-1 and TRBJ1-5, with D hard to call. V lost 7 bases and J lost 2, with 12 bases in between. CDR1 is SQVTM and CDR2 is ANQGSEA in the germline V gene. The CDR3 covers 13 residues.

The chain links TRBV29-1 to TRBJ1-6; tentative D call: TRBD1 (6 bases). The CDR3 consists of 15 residues. In germline, CDR1 is SQVTM, CDR2 ANQGSEA. V was clipped by 6 bases and J by 6 bases, with 18 bases between them. The CDR3 region is CSVPSDSRPNSPLHF. The CDR3 DNA sequence: TGCAGCGTACCCTCGGACAGCCGCCCTAATTCACCCCTCCACTTT.

V is TRBV3-1 (or the pseudogene TRBV3-2) and J is TRBJ2-7; the D call may be TRBD1 or TRBD2 (5 bases each). CDR1 is LGHDT and CDR2 is YNNKEL in the germline V gene (reference sequence). Trimming stripped 4 bases from V and 2 bases from J, with 15 bases between. The CDR3 runs to 15 residues. CDR3: CASSPQGAVPYEQYF. The CDR3 coding sequence is TGTGCCAGCAGCCCCCAGGGAGCGGTCCCCTACGAGCAGTACTTC.

This clone has a handful of counts. This chain uses TRBV19 with TRBJ1-5; unclear D gene. The germline CDR1 and CDR2 sequences are LNHDA and SQIVND (reference sequence). This CDR3 spans 15 amino acids. The V end was cut by 7 bases, the J end by 0 bases, with 13 bases between. The CDR3, as DNA: TGTGCCAGTACCGAACGGGTGGGTAGCAATCAGCCCCAGCATTTT. Translation: CASTERVGSNQPQHF. The whole variable domain, remainder taken from reference TRBV19 and TRBJ1-5, is DGGITQSPKYLFRKEGQNVTLSCEQNLNHDAMYWYRQDPGQGLRLIYYSQIVNDFQKGDIAEGYSVSREKKESFPLTVTSAQKNPTAFYLCASTERVGSNQPQHFGDGTRLSIL.

The chain couples TRBV9 to TRBJ1-3, with unresolved D. V lost 1 base to trimming and J lost 3 bases, with 11 bases between them. The germline V gene encodes CDR1 SGDLS and CDR2 YYNGEE. The CDR3 covers 15 residues. The CDR3 here is CASSVKGTFGNTIYF. The CDR3 DNA follows: TGTGCCAGCAGCGTAAAGGGAACTTTTGGAAACACCATATATTTT.

This chain uses TRBV19 with TRBJ2-5; D gene unclear. This CDR3 has 14 amino acids. The V end was cut by 3 bases, the J end by 2 bases, with 10 bases between. Per germline, CDR1 LNHDA and CDR2 SQIVND (reference sequence). The CDR3 here is CASSILGIQETQYF. As DNA, the CDR3 is TGTGCCAGTAGTATCCTGGGAATTCAAGAGACCCAGTACTTC. The variable domain in full, with the rest retrieved from reference TRBV19 and TRBJ2-5, is DGGITQSPKYLFRKEGQNVTLSCEQNLNHDAMYWYRQDPGQGLRLIYYSQIVNDFQKGDIAEGYSVSREKKESFPLTVTSAQKNPTAFYLCASSILGIQETQYFGPGTRLLVL.

The chain joins TRBV4-2 to TRBJ2-3; D remains ambiguous. The CDR3 loop spans 13 amino acids. Germline loops: CDR1 LGHNA, CDR2 YNFKEQ. Deletions cut 0 bases from V and 4 bases from J, with 5 bases between. The DNA for the CDR3 is TGTGCCAGCAGCCAAGATCTAGCAGATACGCAGTATTTT. Its translation: CASSQDLADTQYF.

The rearrangement links TRBV30 to TRBJ1-1; D is unresolved. The germline V and J ends were trimmed by 4 bases and 11 bases, with 20 bases remaining between them. CDR1 is GTSNPN, CDR2 SVGIG, per germline (reference sequence). CDR3 length: 13 residues. The DNA for the CDR3 is TGTGCCTGGACCCACGGTCCCACGACCTCGGCTTTCTTT. Translating gives CAWTHGPTTSAFF.

The chain employs TRBV7-2 and TRBJ1-6; D is unclear. The CDR3 sequence is 11 residues long. Germline V gene sequence: CDR1 SGHTA, CDR2 FQGNSA. V was cut by 3 bases and J by 13 bases, with 7 bases left in between. CDR3 nucleotide sequence: TGTGCCAGCAGCTTCAGTGTTCCCCTCCACTTT. Translation: CASSFSVPLHF.

The chain recombines TRBV25-1 with TRBJ2-1; 10 nucleotides line up with TRBD2. This CDR3 comprises 15 residues. V dropped 5 bases and J dropped 0; count of bases not matched to a gene: 1. Germline lookup yields CDR1 MGHDK and CDR2 SYGVNS. The CDR3 loop is CASSPSGSSYNEQFF. The DNA for the CDR3 is TGTGCCAGCAGTCCTAGCGGGAGCTCCTACAATGAGCAGTTCTTC.

The CDR3 region has the DNA TGTGCCAGCAGCGTAGGGGACTCCAACTACGAGCAGTACTTC. It translates to CASSVGDSNYEQYF. V gene TRBV9 combines with J gene TRBJ2-7; tentative D call: TRBD2 (6 bases). Germline V gives CDR1 SGDLS, CDR2 YYNGEE. Deletions cut 0 bases from V and 3 bases from J, with 10 bases between. The CDR3 is made up of 14 amino acids.